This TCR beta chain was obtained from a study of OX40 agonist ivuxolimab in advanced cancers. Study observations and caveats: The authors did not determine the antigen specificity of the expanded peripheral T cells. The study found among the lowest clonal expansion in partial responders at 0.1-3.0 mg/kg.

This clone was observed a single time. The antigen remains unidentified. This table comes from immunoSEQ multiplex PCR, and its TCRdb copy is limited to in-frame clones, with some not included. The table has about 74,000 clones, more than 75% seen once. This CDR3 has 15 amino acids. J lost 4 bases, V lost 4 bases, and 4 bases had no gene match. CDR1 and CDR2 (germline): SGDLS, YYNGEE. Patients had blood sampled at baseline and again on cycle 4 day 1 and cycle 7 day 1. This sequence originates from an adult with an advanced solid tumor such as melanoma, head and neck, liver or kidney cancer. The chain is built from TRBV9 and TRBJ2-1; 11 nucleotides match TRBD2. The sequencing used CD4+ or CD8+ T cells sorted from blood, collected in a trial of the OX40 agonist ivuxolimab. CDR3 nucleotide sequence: TGTGCCAGCAGCTCGACTAGCGGGACATACAATGAGCAGTTCTTC. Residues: CASSSTSGTYNEQFF.